The TCR beta chain under discussion was sequenced for a study of blood T cell repertoires in COVID-19. TCRdb keeps only in-frame clones here, not all; method: immunoSEQ multiplex PCR. The sample carries under 300,000 clones, more than 75% recorded once. Cohorts were determined from participant-reported clinical history. V was shortened by 0 bases and J by 10 bases, with 12 bases between the two germline ends. This CDR3 spans 13 amino acids. The germline V gene encodes CDR1 SGHDN and CDR2 FVKESK. Sequencing used PBMCs or T cells enriched from blood (not recorded which). This chain links TRBV14 with TRBJ1-1; D not resolved. This clonotype was obtained from a woman aged 50 to 60 who had been exposed to COVID-19. The DNA for the CDR3 is TGTGCCAGCAGCCAAGATATAATTCTAGGAGCTTTCTTT. It codes for CASSQDIILGAFF.